These T cell receptor beta chains were read from a single sample in a study of blood T cell repertoires in COVID-19. Libraries were prepared by immunoSEQ multiplex PCR; TCRdb keeps only in-frame clonotypes and omits some of them. Seen here are 220,000 or so clones, 86% observed once, and the top ten hold roughly 10%. The specimen was peripheral blood. The receptor source for this set is a woman between 50 and 59 years old with COVID-19, enrolled during active disease. Both conserved end residues are part of each CDR3. D genes are given only for firm matches. Some rows have no size entry. The others give once, few or many, or a class for an expanded clone.

abundance,d_gene,j_gene,v_gene,CDR3nt,CDR3aa
NA,TRBD1,TRBJ1-2,TRBV7-8,TGTGCCAGCAGCTTAGCTCAACAGGGGGCAAGGGGCTACACCTTC,CASSLAQQGARGYTF
NA,NA,TRBJ1-5,TRBV19,TGTGCCAGCAAGGGGGTACAGGGAGGGAGCAATCAGCCCCAGCATTTT,CASKGVQGGSNQPQHF
once,NA,TRBJ1-2,TRBV7-8,TGTGCCAGCAGCTTAGGCAGGAACCTTCGGTATGGCTACACCTTC,CASSLGRNLRYGYTF
NA,NA,TRBJ1-1,TRBV13,TGTGCCAGCAGCTTAGCCGGGACAAGGTCTGAAGCTTTCTTT,CASSLAGTRSEAFF
NA,TRBD1,TRBJ1-2,TRBV7-9,TGTGCCAGCAGCTCCCGGGACAGCCTCGTCCCTTATGAGGGCTACACCTTC,CASSSRDSLVPYEGYTF
NA,NA,TRBJ1-2,TRBV5-1,TGCGCCAGCAGCTTGCAGGGTAATGGCTACACCTTC,CASSLQGNGYTF
NA,NA,TRBJ1-3,TRBV14,TGTGCCAGCAGCCAAGTGAGGACACTTGGAAACACCATATATTTT,CASSQVRTLGNTIYF
once,NA,TRBJ2-3,TRBV19,TGTGCCAGTAGTATAGATGGTGAATCAGGTACGCAGTATTTT,CASSIDGESGTQYF
NA,NA,TRBJ1-5,TRBV21-1,TGTGCCAGCAGCAACCTATCCCCCGGACAGGGGATGAGCAATCAGCCCCAGCATTTT,CASSNLSPGQGMSNQPQHF
NA,NA,TRBJ1-1,TRBV7-9,TGTGCCAGCAGCTTATCCGGGGACATGAACACTGAAGCTTTCTTT,CASSLSGDMNTEAFF
NA,TRBD1,TRBJ2-7,TRBV6-2/TRBV6-3,TGTGCCAGCAGCGCCCAGGGACAGGTTAACTACGAGCAGTACTTC,CASSAQGQVNYEQYF
few,TRBD1,TRBJ2-5,TRBV19,TGTGCCAGTCGACAGGGGGCAGGAGAGACCCAGTACTTC,CASRQGAGETQYF
NA,TRBD1,TRBJ1-1,TRBV28,TGTGCCAGCAGTTTAAAAGGAGGGGGCTTTACTGAAGCTTTCTTT,CASSLKGGGFTEAFF
NA,TRBD1,TRBJ1-6,TRBV18,TGTGCCAGCTCACGAGGACAGGGGTATTCACCCCTCCACTTT,CASSRGQGYSPLHF
NA,NA,TRBJ1-2,TRBV19,TGTGCCAGTAGAAACAGCCGGAACTATGGCTACACCTTC,CASRNSRNYGYTF
NA,NA,TRBJ1-5,TRBV27,TGTGCCAGCAGTGTACAGGGAGAAGGTCAGCCCCAGCATTTT,CASSVQGEGQPQHF
once,NA,TRBJ2-5,TRBV5-5,TGTGCCAGCAGCTTGGGACAGAATCTAGAGACCCAGTACTTC,CASSLGQNLETQYF
NA,NA,TRBJ2-3,TRBV7-3,TGTGCCAGCAGTTCTCACCCTAGGGGGGATACGCAGTATTTT,CASSSHPRGDTQYF
NA,TRBD1,TRBJ1-5,TRBV24-1,TGTGCCACCAGTCCGGGACAGGGCGCGCAGCCCCAGCATTTT,CATSPGQGAQPQHF
once,NA,TRBJ1-4,TRBV15,TGTGCCACCAGCAGGGGCTCTTTTGGGACTAATGAAAAACTGTTTTTT,CATSRGSFGTNEKLFF
NA,NA,TRBJ2-3,TRBV13,TGTGCCAGCAGCCATAAGCGGCGGACAGTTTATTTT,CASSHKRRTVYF
NA,TRBD1,TRBJ1-2,TRBV6-4,TGTGCCAGCAGTGACGGGACAGGGGATGGCTACACCTTC,CASSDGTGDGYTF
NA,NA,TRBJ1-1,TRBV19,TGTGCCAGTAGTATTGGGGCGGCACTGTCTAACACTGAAGCTTTCTTT,CASSIGAALSNTEAFF
NA,TRBD1,TRBJ1-2,TRBV27,TGTGCCAGCAGTTTATACAGGGGGCTTAGGGGCTACACCTTC,CASSLYRGLRGYTF
NA,NA,TRBJ2-4,TRBV4-1,TGCGCCAGCAGCCAAGAACCGAGATTAAGGGGCAAAAACATTCAGTACTTC,CASSQEPRLRGKNIQYF
few,TRBD2,TRBJ2-6,TRBV18,TGTGCCAGCCAGCGGGGGTCTTCTGGGGCCAACGTCCTGACTTTC,CASQRGSSGANVLTF
NA,NA,TRBJ1-6,TRBV2,TGTGCCAGCAGTGAAACCCGACGGAGCTCCTATAATTCACCCCTCCACTTT,CASSETRRSSYNSPLHF
once,TRBD1,TRBJ1-2,TRBV27,TGTGCCAGCAGTCCCTCTCCCGGGACAGGGGCCGGCTACACCTTC,CASSPSPGTGAGYTF
NA,NA,TRBJ1-1,TRBV29-1,TGCAGCGTAGCAGGGAAGACCACTGAAGCTTTCTTT,CSVAGKTTEAFF
NA,TRBD2,TRBJ2-1,TRBV19,TGTGCCAGTAGTCCACGGACTAGCGGGGGACTCGGCTCCTACAATGAGCAGTTCTTC,CASSPRTSGGLGSYNEQFF